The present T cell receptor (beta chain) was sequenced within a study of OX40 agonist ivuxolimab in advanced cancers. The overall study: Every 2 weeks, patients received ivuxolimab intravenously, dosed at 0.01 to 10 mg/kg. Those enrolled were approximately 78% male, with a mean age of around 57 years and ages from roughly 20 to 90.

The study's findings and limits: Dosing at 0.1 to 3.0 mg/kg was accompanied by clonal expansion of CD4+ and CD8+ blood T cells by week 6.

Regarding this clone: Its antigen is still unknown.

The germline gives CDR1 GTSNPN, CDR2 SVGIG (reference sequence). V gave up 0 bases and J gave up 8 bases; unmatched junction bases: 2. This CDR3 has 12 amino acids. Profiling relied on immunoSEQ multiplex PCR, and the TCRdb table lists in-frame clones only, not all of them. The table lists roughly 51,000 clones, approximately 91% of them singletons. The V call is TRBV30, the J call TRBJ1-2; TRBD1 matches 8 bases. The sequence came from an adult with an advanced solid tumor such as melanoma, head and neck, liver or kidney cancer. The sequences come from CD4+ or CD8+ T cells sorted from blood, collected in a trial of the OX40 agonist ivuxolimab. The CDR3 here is CAWSVNRGGYTF. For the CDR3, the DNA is TGTGCCTGGAGTGTTAACAGGGGGGGCTACACCTTC.